The next 9 T cell receptor beta chains were all read from a single sample in a study of cytomegalovirus exposure and HLA in healthy donors. The PCR used 60 Vbeta and 13 Jbeta primers. TCRdb's table, derived via immunoSEQ multiplex PCR, lists solely in-frame clones and lacks some. Among around 190,000 clones listed, over 75% were seen once. The sequenced sample was PBMCs. These TCRs come from a man between 18 and 29 years old in good health and CMV-seronegative.

The chain couples TRBV7-9 to TRBJ1-4; D is undetermined. The CDR3 extends over 14 amino acids. Trimming removed 1 base from V and 5 bases from J, with 8 bases in between. Germline V CDR1 and CDR2: SEHNR, FQNEAQ (reference sequence). The CDR3 spells CASSLGAYNEKLFF. The CDR3 DNA sequence: TGTGCCAGCAGCTTAGGGGCATACAATGAAAAACTGTTTTTT.

This rearrangement joins TRBV7-3 to TRBJ2-7; 9 bases line up with TRBD1. The trim removed 5 bases at V and 0 bases at J, leaving 5 bases unmatched. CDR1 SGHTA and CDR2 FQGTGA come from the germline V gene. The CDR3 covers 15 residues. CDR3 nucleotides: TGTGCCAGCAGCAACGGGACAGGGCACTCCTACGAGCAGTACTTC. Protein sequence: CASSNGTGHSYEQYF.

The rearrangement uses TRBV11-2 and TRBJ2-7; TRBD2 agrees at 7 bases. This CDR3 contains 16 residues. Germline assignment: CDR1 SGHAT and CDR2 FQNNGV. The V segment lost 0 bases and the J segment 2 bases; nucleotides outside the gene matches: 7. The chain's CDR3 is CASSLDSRGVAYEQYF. For the CDR3, the DNA is TGTGCCAGCAGCTTAGATAGCCGGGGGGTCGCCTACGAGCAGTACTTC. The full variable domain, rest sourced from reference TRBV11-2 and TRBJ2-7, is EAGVAQSPRYKIIEKRQSVAFWCNPISGHATLYWYQQILGQGPKLLIQFQNNGVVDDSQLPKDRFSAERLKGVDSTLKIQPAKLEDSAVYLCASSLDSRGVAYEQYFGPGTRLTVT.

This chain links TRBV28 with TRBJ2-1, with TRBD1 identical over 7 bases. The CDR3 consists of 13 residues. Trimming cost V 3 bases and J 6 bases; bases outside gene matches: 2. Germline V gene lookup returns CDR1 MDHEN and CDR2 SYDVKM. CDR3: CASSLGQTNEQFF. The CDR3 region has the DNA TGTGCCAGCAGTTTGGGACAGACCAATGAGCAGTTCTTC.

This sequence joins TRBV28 and TRBJ2-5; 8 bases are shared with TRBD2. The CDR3 contains 15 residues. V was pared by 6 bases and J by 10 bases, with 16 bases of the junction left unmatched. Looked up from germline, CDR1 is MDHEN and CDR2 is SYDVKM. The CDR3, as DNA: TGTGCCAGCAGAGAAGCCGGGACTAGGAGGGGAGTCCAGTACTTC. It encodes CASREAGTRRGVQYF.

This chain connects TRBV7-4 to TRBJ2-7; the D is unclear. This CDR3 is 14 amino acids long. The germline CDR1 and CDR2 sequences are SGHVT and SQSDAQ. Trimming left V 3 bases short and J 2 bases short, with 11 bases between. Written as DNA, the CDR3 is TGTGCCAGCAGCTTTTTGTGTCCCGCCTACGAGCAGTACTTC. Translated, it gives CASSFLCPAYEQYF.

The chain couples TRBV12-2 to TRBJ1-5; the DNA was not used to check the table's D call, TRBD1. TRBV12-2 is given as a pseudogene. This CDR3 is built from 20 residues. The CDR3 sequence: CASRLVLIIDSRYSNQPQHF. For the CDR3, the DNA is TGTGCAAGTCGCTTAGTTCTAATCATCGACAGTAGATATAGCAATCAGCCCCAGCATTTT.

The chain uses TRBV5-1 and TRBJ2-4; D is possibly TRBD1 (5 bases). Germline loops: CDR1 SGHRS, CDR2 YFSETQ. CDR3 length: 15 residues. Trimming left V 1 base short and J 0 bases short, with 8 bases between. The DNA for the CDR3 is TGCGCCAGCAGCTTGCAGGGCTTAGCCAAAAACATTCAGTACTTC. Translating it yields CASSLQGLAKNIQYF.

This clone occurred once. This chain connects TRBV11-2 to TRBJ2-3, with a possible D match to TRBD1 (6 bases). Trimming cost V 5 bases and J 4 bases, with 25 bases left between them. This CDR3 is built from 18 residues. Looked up from germline, CDR1 is SGHAT and CDR2 is FQNNGV. The DNA of the CDR3 is TGTGCCAGCAGCACCCGATGGACTGGGACACAATCAGCAGATACGCAGTATTTT. The encoded protein is CASSTRWTGTQSADTQYF.